This TCR beta chain was sequenced in a study of cytomegalovirus exposure and HLA in healthy donors. Study-level findings and limits: The authors listed 150 to 200 TCR beta chains as cytomegalovirus-associated. An analysis was carried out at a later point. It showed that HLA-associated TCR beta chains were more clonally expanded than equally common non-associated chains.

Vbeta (60) and Jbeta (13) primers were used in the PCR. TCRdb's table, derived via immunoSEQ multiplex PCR, lists solely in-frame clones and lacks some. The sample shows 75,000 to 100,000 clones, less than 85% of them seen only once. The germline V and J ends were trimmed by 4 bases and 5 bases, with 17 bases remaining between them. CDR1 SGHRS and CDR2 YFSETQ come from the germline V gene. CDR3 length: 15 residues. This clone was seen a handful of times. Its cognate antigen is unknown. The gene calls are TRBV5-1 and TRBJ2-3; TRBD2 is a possible D gene (6 bases). The sequencing input was PBMCs. The TCR sequence derives from a male donor in good health and CMV-seronegative. The CDR3 loop is CASSTEGRSIDTQYF. The DNA for the CDR3 is TGCGCCAGCAGCACAGAAGGGAGGAGTATAGATACGCAGTATTTT.